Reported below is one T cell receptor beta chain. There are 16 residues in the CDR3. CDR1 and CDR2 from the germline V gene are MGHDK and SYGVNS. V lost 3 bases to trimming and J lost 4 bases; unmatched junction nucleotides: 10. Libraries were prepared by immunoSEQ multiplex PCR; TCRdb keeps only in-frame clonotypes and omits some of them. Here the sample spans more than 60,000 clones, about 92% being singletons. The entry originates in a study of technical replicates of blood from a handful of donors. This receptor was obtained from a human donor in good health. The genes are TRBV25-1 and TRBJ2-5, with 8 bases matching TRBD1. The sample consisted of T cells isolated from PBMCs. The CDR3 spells CASSEGGQGYRETQYF. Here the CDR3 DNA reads TGTGCCAGCAGTGAGGGAGGACAGGGTTACAGAGAGACCCAGTACTTC.